This T cell receptor beta chain was identified during a study of beta chain features in type 1 diabetes. V gave up 7 bases and J gave up 1 base, with 10 bases separating them. The germline V gene encodes CDR1 ENHRY and CDR2 SYGVKD. This CDR3 is 13 amino acids long. The study, taken as a whole, reports: TCRB CDR3 length was moderately but significantly reduced in all four CD4+ subsets of Type 1 diabetes patients.

Expressed TCRB transcripts were sequenced after all isolated RNA was converted to cDNA. TCRdb keeps only in-frame clones here, not all; method: immunoSEQ multiplex PCR. The sample holds about 710,000 clones, 11% to 15% seen once. To note about this clone: Its antigen remains unidentified.

This chain uses TRBV10-3 with TRBJ1-1; D ambiguous. The source of this sequence is a man between 18 and 35 years old with type 1 diabetes. Sequenced material: naive CD4+ T cells from blood. The CDR3 is CAIKLWENTEAFF. As DNA, the CDR3 is TGTGCCATCAAGCTCTGGGAGAACACTGAAGCTTTCTTT.